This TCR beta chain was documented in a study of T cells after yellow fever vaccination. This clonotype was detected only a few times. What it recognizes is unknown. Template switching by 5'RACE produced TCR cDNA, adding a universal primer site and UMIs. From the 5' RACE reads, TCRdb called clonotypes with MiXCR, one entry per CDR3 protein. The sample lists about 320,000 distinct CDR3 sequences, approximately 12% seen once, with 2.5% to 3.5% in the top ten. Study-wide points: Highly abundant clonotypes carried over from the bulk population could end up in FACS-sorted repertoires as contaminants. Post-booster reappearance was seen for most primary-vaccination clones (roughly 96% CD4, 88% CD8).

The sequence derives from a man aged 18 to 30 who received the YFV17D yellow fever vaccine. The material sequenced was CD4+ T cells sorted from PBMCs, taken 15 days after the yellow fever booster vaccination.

The CDR3 region is CASSQGGTDTEAFF. The CDR3 nucleotides read TGCGCCAGCAGCCAAGGTGGAACCGACACTGAAGCTTTCTTT. This chain links TRBV4-3 with TRBJ1-1, with D unclear. This CDR3 has 14 amino acids. Deletions cut 1 base from V and 3 bases from J, with 9 bases between. Germline CDR1 LGHNA, CDR2 YSLEER.